Below, 11 T cell receptor beta chains from the same sample are listed, as sequenced in a study of blood T cells in healthy people across ages. A J-beta primer mix and a sample-barcoded 5' primer were used in a second PCR of about 7 to 12 cycles. TCRdb reprocessed the 5' RACE reads with MiXCR, giving one entry per CDR3 protein. The table includes under 2 million distinct CDR3 sequences, roughly 32% detected once. Source material: blood. The source is a woman aged 25 to 45 in good health.

This clonotype came up a few times. This chain joins TRBV20-1 and TRBJ2-3; D is possibly TRBD2 (6 bases). Trimming shortened V by 6 bases and J by 2 bases, and 12 bases separated the two germline ends. Germline V CDR1 and CDR2: DFQATT, SNEGSKA (reference sequence). The CDR3 is 13 residues long. The CDR3 nucleotides read TGCAGTGCCCGGGGGTCAACCACAGATACGCAGTATTTT. Translating it yields CSARGSTTDTQYF.

This chain joins TRBV4-3 and TRBJ2-7; TRBD1 or TRBD2 may be the D gene (5 bases each). Trimming stripped 1 base from V and 3 bases from J, with 10 bases between. This CDR3 region has 14 residues. CDR1 is LGHNA and CDR2 is YSLEER in the germline V gene. CDR3 sequence: CASSQAQGDYEQYF. CDR3 bases: TGCGCCAGCAGCCAAGCGCAGGGAGACTACGAGCAGTACTTC.

This rearrangement joins TRBV20-1 to TRBJ2-5; no clear D. Germline CDR1 DFQATT, CDR2 SNEGSKA (reference sequence). V was trimmed by 3 bases and J by 2 bases, leaving 13 bases between them. The CDR3 is 14 amino acids. CDR3: CSASADFRQETQYF. DNA of the CDR3: TGCAGTGCTAGCGCCGACTTTCGGCAAGAGACCCAGTACTTC.

This clonotype came up many times. The chain employs TRBV20-1 and TRBJ2-5; D call uncertain. CDR3 size: 11 residues. Germline V gene sequence: CDR1 DFQATT, CDR2 SNEGSKA (reference sequence). The CDR3 region has the DNA TGCAGCGTTAGAAGCCAAGAGACCCAGTACTTC. Its protein is CSVRSQETQYF.

The J gene is TRBJ2-7, the V gene TRBV6-2 or TRBV6-3; D tentatively fits TRBD1 or TRBD2 (5 bases each). The V end was cut by 2 bases, the J end by 2 bases, with 13 bases between. Germline V lookup: CDR1 MNHEY, CDR2 SVGEGT. CDR3 length: 15 residues. CDR3 region: CASSYGDQDPYEQYF. CDR3 sequence (DNA): TGTGCCAGCAGTTACGGGGACCAGGATCCCTACGAGCAGTACTTC.

The V and J genes are TRBV7-8 and TRBJ2-7, with 8 bases matching TRBD2. CDR3 length equals 15 residues. J gave up 5 bases and V 4 bases, and 10 bases lay outside the gene matches. In germline, CDR1 is SGHVS, CDR2 FQNEAQ. The CDR3, as DNA: TGTGCCAGCAGCTCCCGGGAAGGACTAGCTAACGAGCAGTACTTC. This sequence encodes CASSSREGLANEQYF.

In its sample, this clonotype was seen many times. The CDR3 DNA follows: TGTGCCAGCAGTCAGGGACTAGCGGGAGAGTACTTC. This encodes CASSQGLAGEYF. The chain joins TRBV6-2 or TRBV6-3 to TRBJ2-7; 14 bases are shared with TRBD2. CDR3 size: 12 residues. The germline gives CDR1 MNHEY, CDR2 SVGEGT. V trimming: 5 bases; J trimming: 11 bases; junction bases outside the gene matches: 2.

This chain uses TRBV6-6 with TRBJ2-7; 8 bases are a match to TRBD2. Germline V gene data show CDR1 as MNHNY and CDR2 as SVGAGI (reference sequence). The CDR3 length is 15 residues. V was pared by 6 bases and J by 0 bases, with 7 bases of the junction left unmatched. CDR3 sequence reads: CASSKSGGVSYEQYF. Written as DNA, the CDR3 is TGTGCCAGCAGCAAAAGCGGGGGAGTCTCCTACGAGCAGTACTTC.

This clonotype was counted only a few times. The chain combines TRBV5-1 with TRBJ2-3, with D perhaps being TRBD1 or TRBD2 (5 bases each). The CDR3 length is 14 residues. The germline V gene has CDR1 SGHRS and CDR2 YFSETQ. Trimming removed 3 bases at V and 6 bases at J, with 14 bases between. The DNA of the CDR3 is TGCGCCAGCAGCTGGAACCGGGACGTCGATACGCAGTATTTT. Amino acids: CASSWNRDVDTQYF.

This chain's CDR3 is CASLGGAYGYTF. For the CDR3, the DNA is TGTGCCAGCTTGGGGGGGGCCTATGGCTACACCTTC. The chain combines TRBV6-5 with TRBJ1-2; the D gene is possibly TRBD1 (6 bases). Germline-derived CDR1 and CDR2 are MNHEY and SVGAGI. Trimming removed 8 bases from V and 4 bases from J, with 11 bases in between. The CDR3 extends over 12 amino acids.

The chain joins TRBV6-1 to TRBJ2-7, with D tentatively TRBD1 or TRBD2 (6 bases each). This CDR3 region has 15 residues. From germline, CDR1 is MNHNS and CDR2 SASEGT. The germline V and J ends were trimmed by 1 base and 2 bases, with 12 bases remaining between them. CDR3 protein: CASSEVWGAAYEQYF. The DNA for the CDR3 is TGTGCCAGCAGTGAAGTTTGGGGGGCGGCCTACGAGCAGTACTTC.